This TCR beta chain was sequenced for a study of shared clonotypes between healthy human individuals (dated by TCRdb to 2020 to 2022). With respect to the entire study: The cohort comprised two women and a few men aged 18 to 49 years. Per donor, leukapheresis produced somewhere between about 0.94 and 9 billion PBMCs. To estimate repertoire size and how much clonotype sharing occurs between individuals, the study deeply sequenced the blood TCR repertoires of about five healthy adults. For each donor, CD4 naive and CD4 memory were each run on three plates, CD8 naive on two plates, and CD8 memory on one plate. Libraries were prepared and TCR repertoires were sequenced by different laboratories using diverse techniques, in order to increase sequencing depth and limit assay-specific biases.

The CDR3 spans 16 residues, from the cysteine through the phenylalanine. Just CDR3 DNA is preserved here, 48 bases in frame from base 1. V lost 4 bases and J lost 0 bases; the stretch between them is 14 bases long. CDR1 and CDR2, per the germline V gene, are SGHDT and YYEEEE. Broader findings and caveats from the paper: The small number of donors limited the genetic and exposure-history diversity represented. Larger estimated clonotype richness was generally found for naive subsets than for memory subsets. Compared with non-shared clonotypes, clonotypes shared by all four sorted-subset donors had higher generation probabilities. Rarefaction of sorted-subset datasets indicated incomplete sequencing despite the large sequencing depth. Pairwise subsampling led to the expectation that sequencing depth would affect the degree of clonotype sharing among donors. Sampling was restricted to blood, and TCR repertoires in tissue are likely to differ from TCR repertoires in blood. About 4.5% of naive CD4, approximately 3.7% of naive CD8, around 2.3% of memory CD4, and 0.4% of memory CD8 clonotypes were shared across several donors.

In regard to this clone: This receptor's antigen is unknown. Base qualities were left out, and no much larger clone turns up one base away.

The donors were healthy, HIV-negative adults who had no recently reported acute infections or vaccinations. Every donor was a Caucasian adult residing in Nashville, Tennessee, USA. CD4+ T cells were enriched through magnetic negative selection, after which naive cells were positively selected on CD45RA and the remaining negative fraction served as the memory subset. After blood collection by leukapheresis, PBMCs were isolated using Ficoll-Histopaque density gradient centrifugation and then cryopreserved in the vapor phase of liquid nitrogen. Analytical flow cytometry was used to check the purity and quantity of every magnetically sorted T cell population. Each sorted fraction had its genomic DNA isolated and then quantified by UV absorbance on a Nanodrop 2000c. Using the deep immunoSEQ assay, TCR CDR3 regions were amplified from genomic DNA by multiplex PCR. Extracted genomic DNA from each cell subset was distributed evenly across all wells of several immunoSEQ 96-well plates, and each plate was treated as a replicate. For sorted subsets, around 200 ng genomic DNA, equal to 25,000 to 35,000 T cell genomes, was loaded into each replicate PCR. Purified libraries were quantified with a Qubit 3.0 fluorometer, sized on a Bioanalyzer 2100, and re-quantified with the KAPA Library Quantification kit. Each immunoSEQ 96-well plate was sequenced on its own single-read 150-cycle Illumina NextSeq 550 flow cell. As for how the authors treated the data: Because only junctional sequences without quality scores were contained in the immunoSEQ output, filtering matching that applied to full-length reads could not be performed. Sequences were annotated with PyIR, a Python wrapper for IgBLAST v1.9, using IMGT germline references to assign V/J genes and CDR3. Reads were removed for weak V/J assignments (E-value above 1e-6), missing CDR3, stop codons, out-of-frame junctions, or ambiguous translated residues. V3J clonotypes were defined by identical inferred V gene, J gene, and CDR3 amino acid sequence. Percentage overlap between repertoires was calculated by dividing the number of shared unique clonotypes by the size of the smaller repertoire. RTK rarefaction, the Chao1 estimator, and Recon v2.1 estimates of unobserved clonotypes were used to assess repertoire richness. Generation probabilities were computed with OLGA for all TCRbeta clonotypes obtained by the gDNA method from several donors. TCRdb limited this immuneACCESS table to in-frame rearrangements with V and J called. A share of clones is missing; checked studies link under half to unresolved V genes, and the rest is unexplained. V and J calls and clone size are those listed in that table; D and trimming were worked out from the DNA. The sample table holds about 640,000 clones, of which approximately 75% were seen once. The ten most abundant clones make up roughly 1.8% of the sample.

This chain is built from TRBV5-6 and TRBJ2-1, with the D gene possibly TRBD1 or TRBD2, each one fitting 6 bases. Sequenced sample: memory CD4+ T cells sorted from blood. In the paper's terms, the cell subset or site label means: CD45RA-negative fraction. This clonotype was obtained from a woman in her 30s in good health. The DNA reads as follows: TGTGCCAGCAGCGTCCTAGGGGGGAGCTCCTACAATGAGCAGTTCTTC. Its translation reads: CASSVLGGSSYNEQFF.